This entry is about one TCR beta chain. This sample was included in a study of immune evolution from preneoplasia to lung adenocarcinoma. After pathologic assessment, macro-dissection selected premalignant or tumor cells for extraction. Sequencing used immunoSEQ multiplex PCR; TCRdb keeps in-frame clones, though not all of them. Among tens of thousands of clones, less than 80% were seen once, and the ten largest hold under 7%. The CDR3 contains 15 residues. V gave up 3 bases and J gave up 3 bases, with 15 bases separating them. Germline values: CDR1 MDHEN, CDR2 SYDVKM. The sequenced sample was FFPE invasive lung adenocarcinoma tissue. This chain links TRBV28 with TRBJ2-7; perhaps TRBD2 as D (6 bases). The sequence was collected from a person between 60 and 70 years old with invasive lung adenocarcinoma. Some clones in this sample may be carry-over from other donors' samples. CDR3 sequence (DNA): TGTGCCAGCAGTTTTTGGGGGGAACAAGGCTACGAGCAGTACTTC. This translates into CASSFWGEQGYEQYF.